This T cell receptor (beta chain) was recorded in a study of T cell responses to AZD1222 COVID-19 vaccine. Study context: Second doses were pooled across both intervals (about 4 or about 12 weeks).

Germline assignment: CDR1 LGHDT and CDR2 YNNKEL (reference sequence). The CDR3 consists of 15 residues. V trimming: 2 bases; J trimming: 6 bases; junction bases outside the gene matches: 8. Study-level findings and limits: Vaccine-related CD4 TCRs covered spike, predominating at 160-218 and 743-854. Repertoires were collected only later (after the peak T cell response had occurred). The sample set comprised mostly white British donors with more females, and clonal diversity was possibly underestimated.

Concerning this clone: The antigen remains undetermined.

This table comes from immunoSEQ multiplex PCR, and its TCRdb copy is limited to in-frame clones, with some not included. Of under 110,000 clones listed, roughly 87% are singletons. The sample here was peripheral blood, taken on day 0 of AZD1222 vaccination. The source of this sequence is an adult in good health. The chain recombines TRBV3-1 (or the pseudogene TRBV3-2) with TRBJ2-3; 7 bases are shared with TRBD2. The CDR3 is CASSQFKRDGDTQYF. In DNA, the CDR3 is TGTGCCAGCAGCCAATTCAAGCGGGACGGGGATACGCAGTATTTT.